One and the same sample provided the 30 T cell receptor beta chains below, sequenced in a study of cytomegalovirus exposure and HLA in healthy donors. Profiled with immunoSEQ multiplex PCR; TCRdb holds only in-frame clones, not every one. Of 150,000 to 250,000 clones in the sample, around 84% were seen once. Sequencing used PBMCs. The source is a woman aged 25 to 39 in good health and CMV-seropositive.

The V and J genes are TRBV28 and TRBJ2-7, with D perhaps matching TRBD1 (5 bases). V lost 4 bases, J lost 2 bases, and 9 bases lay in between. From germline, CDR1 is MDHEN and CDR2 SYDVKM. The CDR3 spans 13 residues. DNA of the CDR3: TGTGCCAGCAGTTCCCCGGACACCTACGAGCAGTACTTC. Its translation is CASSSPDTYEQYF. The full variable domain, rest sourced from reference TRBV28 and TRBJ2-7, is DVKVTQSSRYLVKRTGEKVFLECVQDMDHENMFWYRQDPGLGLRLIYFSYDVKMKEKGDIPEGYSVSREKKERFSLILESASTNQTSMYLCASSSPDTYEQYFGPGTRLTVT.

J is TRBJ2-1 and V is TRBV19, with TRBD2 identical over 8 bases. The CDR3 consists of 15 residues. V shed 8 bases and J 3 bases; nucleotides not matched to a gene: 9. The germline V gene has CDR1 LNHDA and CDR2 SQIVND (reference sequence). CDR3 region: CASSAGVTLYNEQFF. The DNA of the CDR3 is TGTGCCAGTTCAGCGGGAGTGACCCTCTACAATGAGCAGTTCTTC.

This sequence joins TRBV6-5 and TRBJ2-7; no clear D. This CDR3 is 14 amino acids long. The V gene's germline CDR1 is MNHEY and CDR2 SVGAGI. Trimming removed 10 bases from V and 3 bases from J, with 19 bases in between. CDR3 DNA: TGTGCCACAACCCCGGATTTTTCGGGCTACGAGCAGTACTTC. This encodes CATTPDFSGYEQYF.

This clone was observed a single time. This chain joins TRBV5-1 and TRBJ1-1, with D maybe TRBD1 (5 bases). Trimming removed 0 bases from V and 1 base from J, with 7 bases in between. Germline assignment: CDR1 SGHRS and CDR2 YFSETQ. This CDR3 comprises 14 residues. CDR3 nucleotides: TGCGCCAGCAGCTTGGCAGGGCGGAACACTGAAGCTTTCTTT. Its protein product is CASSLAGRNTEAFF.

The V and J genes are TRBV12-5 and TRBJ2-1, with D possibly matching TRBD2 (6 bases). Trimming left V 7 bases short and J 4 bases short, with 11 bases between. Germline V lookup: CDR1 LGHNT, CDR2 FRNRAP. The length of the CDR3 is 13 residues. CDR3 sequence reads: CASASGPYNEQFF. For the CDR3, the DNA is TGTGCTAGTGCAAGCGGGCCTTACAATGAGCAGTTCTTC.

This rearrangement joins TRBV11-2 to TRBJ2-2, with a tentative D call TRBD2 (5 bases). CDR3 length: 15 amino acids. The V gene lost 6 bases and the J gene lost 4 bases, with 15 bases spanning the gap. Germline CDR1 and CDR2: SGHAT and FQNNGV. The DNA of the CDR3 is TGTGCCAGCAGTCACCTTGGAGGAGGCACCGGGGAGCTGTTTTTT. Translation: CASSHLGGGTGELFF.

V usage is TRBV4-2 and J usage is TRBJ1-5; 8 bases fit TRBD1. Germline V gene sequence: CDR1 LGHNA, CDR2 YNFKEQ. The CDR3 sequence is 17 residues long. V was clipped by 0 bases and J by 0 bases; unmatched bases: 4. The CDR3 is CASSQETGGYSNQPQHF. CDR3 in DNA: TGTGCCAGCAGCCAAGAAACAGGGGGTTATAGCAATCAGCCCCAGCATTTT.

The chain has TRBV7-8 and TRBJ2-7, with 9 bases that match TRBD2. CDR3 size: 15 residues. The germline CDR1 and CDR2 sequences are SGHVS and FQNEAQ. The V gene end was trimmed by 5 bases and the J gene end by 0 bases; junction bases not matched to a gene: 5. The CDR3 here is CASSGASGISYEQYF. The CDR3 nucleotides are TGTGCCAGCAGCGGGGCTAGCGGGATCTCCTACGAGCAGTACTTC.

In this sample, this clone turned up a few times. V and J are TRBV29-1 and TRBJ1-2; TRBD1 aligns across 7 bases. The ends lost 6 bases at V and 3 bases at J; junction bases unmatched: 4. From germline, CDR1 is SQVTM and CDR2 ANQGSEA. The CDR3 spans 12 residues. This chain's CDR3 is CSVYDRDYGYTF. As DNA, the CDR3 is TGCAGCGTCTACGACAGGGACTATGGCTACACCTTC.

This rearrangement joins TRBV5-1 to TRBJ2-7; 12 nucleotides line up with TRBD2. The CDR3 is 18 residues long. V gave up 3 bases and J gave up 5 bases; unmatched junction bases: 15. CDR1 and CDR2 from the germline V gene are SGHRS and YFSETQ. CDR3 sequence: CASSYGLAGPRLGDEQYF. CDR3 bases: TGCGCCAGCAGCTACGGACTAGCGGGACCCCGGCTTGGGGACGAGCAGTACTTC.

The chain couples TRBV5-6 to TRBJ2-5, with 8 bases fitting TRBD2. Trimming at V came to 0 bases and at J to 4 bases, leaving 2 bases not matched to a gene. Germline V gene lookup returns CDR1 SGHDT and CDR2 YYEEEE. This CDR3 is built from 14 residues. The CDR3: CASSLGLAGETQYF. The CDR3 DNA reads as TGTGCCAGCAGCTTGGGTCTAGCGGGAGAGACCCAGTACTTC. Combining the CDR3 with reference TRBV5-6 and TRBJ2-5 gives the whole variable domain DAGVTQSPTHLIKTRGQQVTLRCSPKSGHDTVSWYQQALGQGPQFIFQYYEEEERQRGNFPDRFSGHQFPNYSSELNVNALLLGDSALYLCASSLGLAGETQYFGPGTRLLVL.

This clone was observed a single time. The chain couples TRBV28 to TRBJ1-1; weak D call: TRBD1 (5 bases). Germline assignment: CDR1 MDHEN and CDR2 SYDVKM. V lost 10 bases to trimming and J lost 1 base, with 13 bases between them. The CDR3 consists of 13 residues. The CDR3 reads CATSQVRNTEAFF. CDR3 DNA sequence: TGTGCCACTTCACAGGTCAGGAACACTGAAGCTTTCTTT. The complete variable domain, with remaining parts taken from reference TRBV28 and TRBJ1-1, reads DVKVTQSSRYLVKRTGEKVFLECVQDMDHENMFWYRQDPGLGLRLIYFSYDVKMKEKGDIPEGYSVSREKKERFSLILESASTNQTSMYLCATSQVRNTEAFFGQGTRLTVV.

There are many counts of this clone. This chain connects TRBV11-3 to TRBJ2-1, with TRBD2 identical over 7 bases. The CDR3 consists of 15 residues. V gave up 3 bases and J gave up 5 bases; unmatched junction bases: 7. Per germline, CDR1 SGHNT and CDR2 YENEEA. CDR3 protein: CASSFTGGTNNEQFF. CDR3 in DNA: TGTGCCAGCAGCTTCACGGGGGGAACAAACAATGAGCAGTTCTTC.

CDR3 sequence reads: CAGGDRNQPQHF. CDR3 DNA sequence: TGCGCCGGCGGGGATCGGAATCAGCCCCAGCATTTT. The rearrangement joins TRBV10-2 to TRBJ1-5; D not certain. The CDR3 extends over 12 amino acids. CDR1 and CDR2 from the germline V gene are WSHSY and SAAADI. Trimming took off 11 bases at V and 4 bases at J, with 12 bases between the two ends.

The chain joins TRBV6-6 to TRBJ1-1, with unresolved D. Germline V lookup: CDR1 MNHNY, CDR2 SVGAGI (reference sequence). The CDR3 length is 12 residues. V lost 4 bases, J lost 8 bases, and 11 bases lay in between. This chain's CDR3 is CASSSFPSEAFF. The CDR3, as DNA: TGTGCCAGCAGTTCCTTTCCAAGCGAAGCTTTCTTT.

The chain recombines TRBV18 with TRBJ1-2; possible D gene TRBD1, 5 bases. Germline CDR1 reads KGHSH; CDR2 reads LQKENI. The V and J ends lost 2 bases and 5 bases respectively, with 12 bases between them. The length of the CDR3 is 14 residues. CDR3 sequence: CASSPADSQYGYTF. The CDR3 region has the DNA TGTGCCAGCTCACCAGCCGACAGCCAGTATGGCTACACCTTC.

The rearrangement links TRBV7-6 to TRBJ2-7, with D tentatively TRBD2 (5 bases). V was clipped by 3 bases and J by 3 bases, with 9 bases between them. This CDR3 has 13 amino acids. Germline V CDR1 and CDR2: SGHVS, FNYEAQ. The CDR3 bases are TGTGCCAGCAGCTTTAGCGACAACTACGAGCAGTACTTC. Its protein product is CASSFSDNYEQYF.

CDR3 sequence (DNA): TGTGCCAGCAGCGAGGACAGATCCAGGAACACTGAAGCTTTCTTT. The encoded protein is CASSEDRSRNTEAFF. The chain employs TRBV6-5 and TRBJ1-1, with D possibly being TRBD1 (6 bases). The length of the CDR3 is 15 residues. V shed 6 bases and J shed 1 base, with 15 bases lying between them. The germline CDR1 and CDR2 sequences are MNHEY and SVGAGI.

The chain employs TRBV19 and TRBJ2-2; TRBD2 matches at 11 bases. The CDR3 length is 16 residues. The V segment lost 4 bases and the J segment 1 base; nucleotides outside the gene matches: 2. Germline lookup yields CDR1 LNHDA and CDR2 SQIVND (reference sequence). As DNA, the CDR3 is TGTGCCAGTAGTAGGGGACTAGCGGTGAACACCGGGGAGCTGTTTTTT. Encoded protein: CASSRGLAVNTGELFF. Looking up the rest from reference TRBV19 and TRBJ2-2 gives the full variable domain: DGGITQSPKYLFRKEGQNVTLSCEQNLNHDAMYWYRQDPGQGLRLIYYSQIVNDFQKGDIAEGYSVSREKKESFPLTVTSAQKNPTAFYLCASSRGLAVNTGELFFGEGSRLTVL.

The CDR3 region is CASSPTDSPMNTEAFF. The CDR3 nucleotides read TGTGCCAGCTCCCCGACGGACAGCCCAATGAACACTGAAGCTTTCTTT. The gene calls are TRBV18 and TRBJ1-1; a possible D gene is TRBD1 (6 bases). V lost 6 bases to trimming and J lost 0 bases, with 17 bases between them. Germline assignment: CDR1 KGHSH and CDR2 LQKENI. The CDR3 is 16 amino acids.

The rearrangement joins TRBV11-2 to TRBJ1-2, with D possibly TRBD1 on 6 matching bases. CDR1 SGHAT and CDR2 FQNNGV come from the germline V gene. The CDR3 extends over 19 amino acids. The V end was cut by 4 bases, the J end by 5 bases, with 29 bases between. The CDR3 DNA follows: TGTGCCAGCAGCTCGGTGGATCTGTCCGGGGGGCGGATTGAATATGGCTACACCTTC. This encodes CASSSVDLSGGRIEYGYTF.

The V call is TRBV28, the J call TRBJ2-7, with a weak D call TRBD2 (6 bases). The ends were cut back, 7 bases at V and 3 bases at J, with 13 bases in the middle. The CDR3 extends over 13 amino acids. The germline V gene encodes CDR1 MDHEN and CDR2 SYDVKM. The CDR3 coding sequence is TGTGCCAGCAAGGCGGGACCCTTCTACGAGCAGTACTTC. Its translation: CASKAGPFYEQYF.

The V gene is TRBV6-5, the J gene TRBJ1-2, with 8 bases matching TRBD1. Unmatched junction bases numbered 5, after V lost 2 bases and J lost 3 bases. This CDR3 contains 15 residues. The germline gives CDR1 MNHEY, CDR2 SVGAGI. The CDR3 DNA reads as TGTGCCAGCAGTTACCAGGGGGCGCAGGACTATGGCTACACCTTC. Translated: CASSYQGAQDYGYTF.

To note about this clone: The identical CDR3 is also encoded by other nucleotide sequences in the sample. This rearrangement joins TRBV27 to TRBJ2-5, with D possibly being TRBD1 (5 bases). Germline CDR1 is MNHEY and CDR2 is SMNVEV (reference sequence). The ends were cut back, 3 bases at V and 4 bases at J, with 6 bases in the middle. The CDR3 loop spans 12 amino acids. CDR3 amino acids: CASSFRGETQYF. CDR3 nucleotide sequence: TGTGCCAGCAGTTTTAGGGGAGAGACCCAGTACTTC.

This clone was seen only a few times. The chain joins TRBV7-3 to TRBJ2-1, with TRBD2 matching 9 bases. The V and J ends lost 5 bases and 8 bases, in that order; junction bases with no gene match: 7. In germline, CDR1 is SGHTA, CDR2 FQGTGA. This CDR3 is 14 amino acids long. CDR3 bases: TGTGCCAGCAGCCGTAGCGGGAGTTGGGATGAGCAGTTCTTC. It yields the protein CASSRSGSWDEQFF.

J is TRBJ2-5 and V is TRBV5-1, with 9 nucleotides matching TRBD2. V lost 4 bases and J lost 9; bases outside the gene matches: 13. There are 15 residues in the CDR3. CDR1 and CDR2 (germline): SGHRS, YFSETQ. The CDR3: CASSLRLAASQAQYF. Written as DNA, the CDR3 is TGCGCCAGCAGCCTGAGACTAGCGGCCTCCCAGGCCCAGTACTTC.

The V call is TRBV5-6, the J call TRBJ2-1; the D gene is possibly TRBD1 (5 bases). The CDR3 totals 16 residues. Trimming stripped 2 bases from V and 1 base from J, with 13 bases between. From germline, CDR1 is SGHDT and CDR2 YYEEEE. The CDR3: CASSFYSGSSYNEQFF. The CDR3 nucleotides read TGTGCCAGCAGCTTCTACTCAGGGTCTTCCTACAATGAGCAGTTCTTC. Full variable domain (remainder filled in from reference TRBV5-6 and TRBJ2-1): DAGVTQSPTHLIKTRGQQVTLRCSPKSGHDTVSWYQQALGQGPQFIFQYYEEEERQRGNFPDRFSGHQFPNYSSELNVNALLLGDSALYLCASSFYSGSSYNEQFFGPGTRLTVL.

The chain combines TRBV2 with TRBJ1-1; possibly TRBD1 for D (5 bases). There are 13 residues in the CDR3. Germline-derived CDR1 and CDR2 are SNHLY and FYNNEI. With 7 bases removed from V and 6 bases from J, the gap between germline ends came to 15 bases. The CDR3 coding sequence is TGTGCCAGCACTACAGGTTTAGGCCCTGAAGCTTTCTTT. Translated, it gives CASTTGLGPEAFF. Supplemented by reference TRBV2 and TRBJ1-1, the full variable domain reads EPEVTQTPSHQVTQMGQEVILRCVPISNHLYFYWYRQILGQKVEFLVSFYNNEISEKSEIFDDQFSVERPDGSNFTLKIRSTKLEDSAMYFCASTTGLGPEAFFGQGTRLTVV.

CDR3 loop: CASSLGTGAYNEQFF. The CDR3 DNA reads TGCGCCAGCAGCTTGGGGACAGGGGCCTACAATGAGCAGTTCTTC. The rearrangement uses TRBV5-1 and TRBJ2-1; 9 bases map to TRBD1. The germline V gene encodes CDR1 SGHRS and CDR2 YFSETQ. The CDR3 has 15 residues. The V and J ends lost 0 bases and 2 bases, in that order; junction bases with no gene match: 0.

Only one count was recorded for this clone. CDR3 nucleotide sequence: TGTGCCAGCAGTTTATGGGGGGTTAGGGGGAACACTGAAGCTTTCTTT. It yields the protein CASSLWGVRGNTEAFF. V usage is TRBV27 and J usage is TRBJ1-1; weak D call: TRBD1 (5 bases). Trimming cost V 1 base and J 1 base, with 13 bases left between them. This CDR3 comprises 16 residues. Germline assignment: CDR1 MNHEY and CDR2 SMNVEV (reference sequence).